These 11 T cell receptor beta chains were all obtained from the same sample, sequenced in a study of T cells expressing NK-cell markers. TCRdb re-called the 5' RACE reads and catalogs CDR3 proteins one per entry, DNA excluded. In total, the table holds about 260,000 distinct CDR3 sequences. The material sequenced was blood T cells: a sorted CD56 or NKG2C T cell subset, CD4+ or CD8+ T cells, or bulk PBMC T cells (not recorded which). Receptors originate from a man between 18 and 35 years old in good health.

This rearrangement joins TRBV29-1 to TRBJ2-2. Looked up from germline, CDR1 is SQVTM and CDR2 is ANQGSEA. This CDR3 has 13 amino acids. CDR3 loop: CSVDDRKVGELFF.

The V gene is TRBV12-3 or TRBV12-4, the J gene TRBJ2-4; TCRdb names TRBD2, which stays unverified in the absence of DNA. The CDR3 consists of 16 residues. This chain's CDR3 is CASSSDPSGLGNIQYF.

The V and J genes are TRBV7-7 and TRBJ2-2. The germline V gene encodes CDR1 SSHAT and CDR2 FNYEAQ (reference sequence). CDR3 size: 13 residues. CDR3 sequence: CASSFGLRGELFF. The variable domain in full, with the rest retrieved from reference TRBV7-7 and TRBJ2-2, is GAGVSQSPRYKVTKRGQDVTLRCDPISSHATLYWYQQALGQGPEFLTYFNYEAQPDKSGLPSDRFSAERPEGSISTLTIQRTEQRDSAMYRCASSFGLRGELFFGEGSRLTVL.

The rearrangement joins TRBV20-1 to TRBJ1-2. This CDR3 region has 13 residues. Germline loops: CDR1 DFQATT, CDR2 SNEGSKA (reference sequence). The CDR3: CSARDVTPRGYTF.

This chain joins TRBV20-1 and TRBJ2-1. The length of the CDR3 is 12 residues. The V gene's germline CDR1 is DFQATT and CDR2 SNEGSKA (reference sequence). This CDR3 reads CSLRLVNNEQFF.

The rearrangement uses TRBV23-1 and TRBJ2-7; TCRdb lists TRBD2, though no DNA is available to test this call. TRBV23-1 is reported as an ORF; its role is uncertain. The CDR3 consists of 15 residues. CDR3 loop: CASSQWRTETYEQYF.

This chain uses TRBV29-1 with TRBJ2-3; TCRdb calls TRBD2, which cannot be checked without DNA. CDR3 length equals 13 residues. Germline V gives CDR1 SQVTM, CDR2 ANQGSEA. This CDR3 reads CSGSSGDTDTQYF.

This chain joins TRBV12-3 or TRBV12-4 and TRBJ2-5. CDR3 length: 14 amino acids. CDR3 region: CASSLGSSRETQYF.

The J gene is TRBJ2-4, the V gene TRBV11-2; absent DNA, TCRdb's TRBD2 call cannot be checked. Germline CDR1 SGHAT, CDR2 FQNNGV. The CDR3 is 18 residues long. The CDR3 here is CASSYTFRWGEARDIQYF.

The chain carries TRBV6-5 and TRBJ2-1; the TRBD1 assignment by TCRdb is unverifiable without DNA. Germline assignment: CDR1 MNHEY and CDR2 SVGAGI. The CDR3 totals 15 residues. The CDR3 spells CASSLQGRDYNEQFF.

The V call is TRBV12-3 or TRBV12-4, the J call TRBJ1-1. The length of the CDR3 is 12 residues. The chain's CDR3 is CATGRGNTEAFF.